This T cell receptor (beta chain) derives from a study of blood T cell repertoires in COVID-19. Repertoires were generated with immunoSEQ multiplex PCR, while TCRdb's copy carries only in-frame clones and drops some. The sample shows approximately 140,000 clones, over 65% of them seen only once. The sample comprised peripheral blood. This receptor was identified in a man aged 50 to 60 with acute or convalescent COVID-19.

In nucleotides, the CDR3 is TGTGCCACCTTTGGGCAGGACTATGGCTACACCTTC. Its protein product is CATFGQDYGYTF. The rearrangement joins TRBV6-5 to TRBJ1-2; no definite D call. The CDR3 is made up of 12 amino acids. Germline CDR1 is MNHEY and CDR2 is SVGAGI. V lost 10 bases and J 3 bases, leaving 12 bases between the germline ends.